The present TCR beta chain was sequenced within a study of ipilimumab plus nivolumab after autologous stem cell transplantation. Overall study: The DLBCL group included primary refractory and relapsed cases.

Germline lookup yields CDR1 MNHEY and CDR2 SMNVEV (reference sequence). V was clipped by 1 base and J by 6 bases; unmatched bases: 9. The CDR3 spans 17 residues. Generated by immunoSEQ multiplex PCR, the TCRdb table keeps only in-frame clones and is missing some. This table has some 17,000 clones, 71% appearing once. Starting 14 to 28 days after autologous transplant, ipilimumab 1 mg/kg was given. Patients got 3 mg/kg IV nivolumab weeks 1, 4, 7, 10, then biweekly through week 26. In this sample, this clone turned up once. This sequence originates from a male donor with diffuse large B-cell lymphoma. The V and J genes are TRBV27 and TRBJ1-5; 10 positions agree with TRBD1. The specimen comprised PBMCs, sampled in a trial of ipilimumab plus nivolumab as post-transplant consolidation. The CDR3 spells CASSLFSGTGEAQPQHF. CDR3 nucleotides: TGTGCCAGCAGTTTATTTAGCGGGACAGGGGAGGCTCAGCCCCAGCATTTT.